This TCR beta chain was identified during a study of spatial heterogeneity in lung cancer. The study's findings and limits: The study found that expanded intratumoral alpha and beta TCR counts tracked tumor mutation counts.

TCRdb processed the 5' RACE reads anew with MiXCR; each CDR3 protein has one entry. The profile shows about 9,700 distinct CDR3 sequences, 8.5% to 9% of them singletons. In this sample, this clonotype turned up many times. Its target is not known. Germline CDR1 GTSNPN, CDR2 SVGIG (reference sequence). V was cut by 4 bases and J by 7 bases, with 7 bases left in between. The CDR3 loop spans 11 amino acids. Indicated time point: sample taken at primary tumor resection. The chain has TRBV30 and TRBJ2-2, with D unresolved. The TCR was taken from a female donor with early-stage non-small cell lung cancer. The source was lung tumor tissue, collected at surgery. This chain's CDR3 is CAWNWGGELFF. The CDR3 DNA reads TGTGCCTGGAACTGGGGCGGGGAGCTGTTTTTT.